One and the same sample provided the 19 T cell receptor beta chains below, sequenced in a study of blood T cell repertoires in COVID-19. Produced via immunoSEQ multiplex PCR; TCRdb's table is partial and in-frame only. Among nearly 70,000 clones listed, around nine tenths were seen once. The sample was peripheral blood. The source is a man in his forties or fifties with COVID-19, enrolled during active disease.

This clone was counted between two and nine times. The CDR3 DNA reads as TGTGCCAGCAGTTTGCTTTGGGAGACTGGGGCCAACGTCCTGACTTTC. Translating it yields CASSLLWETGANVLTF. This rearrangement joins TRBV28 to TRBJ2-6; tentative D call: TRBD2 (5 bases). Germline assignment: CDR1 MDHEN and CDR2 SYDVKM. The CDR3 sequence is 16 residues long. V was clipped by 3 bases and J by 2 bases, with 11 bases between them.

The genes are TRBV7-2 and TRBJ1-6, with D unresolved. The CDR3 is 14 residues long. The ends were cut back, 6 bases at V and 17 bases at J, with 23 bases in the middle. The V gene's germline CDR1 is SGHTA and CDR2 FQGNSA. The CDR3: CASRHAVGSDPVHF. As DNA, the CDR3 is TGTGCCAGCAGACACGCGGTCGGTTCCGACCCCGTCCACTTT. Full variable domain (outside the CDR3, taken from reference TRBV7-2 and TRBJ1-6): GAGVSQSPSNKVTEKGKDVELRCDPISGHTALYWYRQSLGQGLEFLIYFQGNSAPDKSGLPSDRFSAERTGGSVSTLTIQRTQQEDSAVYLCASRHAVGSDPVHFGNGTRLTVT.

V usage is TRBV4-1 and J usage is TRBJ2-5; weak D call: TRBD1 (6 bases). CDR3 size: 15 residues. Germline CDR1 reads MGHRA; CDR2 reads YSYEKL. V gave up 3 bases and J gave up 1 base, with 12 bases separating them. In DNA, the CDR3 is TGCGCCAGCAGCCATTTTAGGGGGATCCAAGAGACCCAGTACTTC. This codes for CASSHFRGIQETQYF.

V gene TRBV14 combines with J gene TRBJ2-1, with D possibly being TRBD2 (6 bases). V lost 0 bases and J lost 8, with 11 bases in between. CDR1 is SGHDN and CDR2 is FVKESK in the germline V gene. The CDR3 contains 14 residues. CDR3 sequence: CASSQDRLEHEQFF. CDR3 nucleotides: TGTGCCAGCAGCCAAGATCGACTAGAACATGAGCAGTTCTTC.

In its sample, this clone was seen once. The CDR3 nucleotides read TGTGCCAGCAGCTCCGGGACTAGCGGGGGGAATAGAGAGACCCAGTACTTC. Its translation: CASSSGTSGGNRETQYF. The chain links TRBV5-4 to TRBJ2-5; 15 positions agree with TRBD2. The V segment lost 3 bases and the J segment 4 bases; nucleotides outside the gene matches: 7. Germline CDR1 SGHNT, CDR2 YYREEE (reference sequence). CDR3 length: 17 amino acids. The variable domain in full, with the rest retrieved from reference TRBV5-4 and TRBJ2-5, is ETGVTQSPTHLIKTRGQQVTLRCSSQSGHNTVSWYQQALGQGPQFIFQYYREEENGRGNFPPRFSGLQFPNYSSELNVNALELDDSALYLCASSSGTSGGNRETQYFGPGTRLLVL.

This chain connects TRBV28 to TRBJ1-4; a possible D gene is TRBD1 (5 bases). CDR3 length: 16 residues. The germline CDR1 and CDR2 sequences are MDHEN and SYDVKM. Trimming took off 6 bases at V and 5 bases at J, with 19 bases between the two ends. DNA of the CDR3: TGTGCCAGCAGCCATCAGGGAACTTCTGAAAATGAAAAACTGTTTTTT. This translates into CASSHQGTSENEKLFF.

The CDR3 loop is CASSPGQGSNSPLHF. CDR3 coding DNA: TGTGCCAGCAGCCCAGGACAAGGCAGCAATTCACCCCTCCACTTT. The V call is TRBV28, the J call TRBJ1-6; weak D call: TRBD1 (5 bases). V was pared by 6 bases and J by 7 bases, with 16 bases between. Germline V gene sequence: CDR1 MDHEN, CDR2 SYDVKM. This CDR3 spans 15 amino acids.

The chain recombines TRBV5-1 with TRBJ1-3, with 7 bases fitting TRBD1. V dropped 5 bases and J dropped 2; count of bases not matched to a gene: 7. CDR1 SGHRS and CDR2 YFSETQ come from the germline V gene. This CDR3 is built from 15 residues. CDR3 amino acids: CASSLRGETGNTIYF. The CDR3 DNA is TGCGCCAGCAGTCTCAGGGGGGAAACTGGAAACACCATATATTTT.

The chain carries TRBV4-2 and TRBJ1-2; D uncertain. The CDR3 totals 15 residues. Germline CDR1 and CDR2: LGHNA and YNFKEQ. With 0 bases removed from V and 3 bases from J, the gap between germline ends came to 11 bases. The CDR3 spells CASSQEIRGHYGYTF. CDR3 sequence (DNA): TGTGCCAGCAGCCAAGAAATACGGGGTCACTATGGCTACACCTTC.

The rearrangement links TRBV21-1 to TRBJ2-1; TRBD2, the table's D call, was not compared with the DNA. TRBV21-1 is recorded as a pseudogene. The CDR3 is made up of 18 amino acids. The CDR3 nucleotides are TGTGCCAGCAGCAAAGGACTAGCGGGGCACCGCTCCTACAATGAGCAGTTCTTC. Its translation is CASSKGLAGHRSYNEQFF.

This clone was recorded once. The chain joins TRBV28 to TRBJ2-1; possibly TRBD1 for D (7 bases). Germline CDR1 reads MDHEN; CDR2 reads SYDVKM. Trimming shortened V by 9 bases and J by 15 bases, and 18 bases separated the two germline ends. The CDR3 runs 11 residues. Here the CDR3 reads CASGMEGASFF. CDR3 nucleotide sequence: TGTGCCAGTGGAATGGAGGGGGCTTCGTTCTTC. The entire variable domain, with the rest obtained from reference TRBV28 and TRBJ2-1, is as follows: DVKVTQSSRYLVKRTGEKVFLECVQDMDHENMFWYRQDPGLGLRLIYFSYDVKMKEKGDIPEGYSVSREKKERFSLILESASTNQTSMYLCASGMEGASFFGPGTRLTVL.

This chain links TRBV30 with TRBJ1-3, with TRBD1 identical over 7 bases. This CDR3 is built from 13 residues. CDR1 and CDR2 from the germline V gene are GTSNPN and SVGIG (reference sequence). The junction had 4 bases not matched to a gene; V was cut back by 8 bases and J by 0 bases. The CDR3 sequence is CAGDSDSGNTIYF. DNA for the CDR3: TGTGCCGGGGACAGTGACTCTGGAAACACCATATATTTT.

The chain combines TRBV28 with TRBJ2-7; tentative D call: TRBD1 (5 bases). Germline assignment: CDR1 MDHEN and CDR2 SYDVKM. This CDR3 comprises 14 residues. Trimming took off 1 base at V and 3 bases at J, with 10 bases between the two ends. The CDR3 region has the DNA TGTGCCAGCAGTTTATCCAGTCAGGGCTACGAGCAGTACTTC. Translated: CASSLSSQGYEQYF. The whole variable domain, filled in from reference TRBV28 and TRBJ2-7, reads DVKVTQSSRYLVKRTGEKVFLECVQDMDHENMFWYRQDPGLGLRLIYFSYDVKMKEKGDIPEGYSVSREKKERFSLILESASTNQTSMYLCASSLSSQGYEQYFGPGTRLTVT.

J is TRBJ1-2 and V is TRBV7-2, with TRBD1 as a possible D gene (5 bases). V dropped 4 bases and J dropped 6 bases, with 21 bases sitting between them. CDR1 is SGHTA and CDR2 is FQGNSA in the germline V gene. CDR3 length: 16 amino acids. The CDR3, as DNA: TGTGCCAGCAGCTATACTGGGGGGACTGCTTTGGATGGCTACACCTTC. The encoded protein is CASSYTGGTALDGYTF. The whole variable domain, filled in from reference TRBV7-2 and TRBJ1-2, reads GAGVSQSPSNKVTEKGKDVELRCDPISGHTALYWYRQSLGQGLEFLIYFQGNSAPDKSGLPSDRFSAERTGGSVSTLTIQRTQQEDSAVYLCASSYTGGTALDGYTFGSGTRLTVV.

The chain recombines TRBV19 with TRBJ2-1; 9 bases map to TRBD1. The CDR3 is made up of 15 amino acids. V shed 4 bases, J shed 8 bases, and the junction held 9 bases outside the gene matches. Germline CDR1 reads LNHDA; CDR2 reads SQIVND (reference sequence). DNA of the CDR3: TGTGCCAGTAGTACTTCACAGGGGGCGCCCTATGAGCAGTTCTTC. Residues: CASSTSQGAPYEQFF. Using reference TRBV19 and TRBJ2-1 for the parts outside the CDR3, the full variable domain is DGGITQSPKYLFRKEGQNVTLSCEQNLNHDAMYWYRQDPGQGLRLIYYSQIVNDFQKGDIAEGYSVSREKKESFPLTVTSAQKNPTAFYLCASSTSQGAPYEQFFGPGTRLTVL.

This rearrangement joins TRBV30 to TRBJ1-3; 7 nucleotides match TRBD1. Trimming took 1 base from V and 4 from J; bases not matched to a gene: 10. This CDR3 is built from 16 residues. Per germline, CDR1 GTSNPN and CDR2 SVGIG (reference sequence). The CDR3 DNA sequence: TGTGCCTGGAGTGGCGACAGGGCCTTGCGGGGAAACACCATATATTTT. It codes for CAWSGDRALRGNTIYF.

The chain has TRBV6-2 or TRBV6-3 and TRBJ1-5; D ambiguous. CDR1 MNHEY and CDR2 SVGEGT come from the germline V gene. This CDR3 region has 16 residues. Between the trimmed V and J ends, which lost 5 bases and 6 bases, there was a span of 20 bases. For the CDR3, the DNA is TGTGCCAGCAGTCTAAACCCCCCGAGAATCATTCAGCCCCAGCATTTT. This codes for CASSLNPPRIIQPQHF.

This chain uses TRBV5-4 with TRBJ2-5; 9 positions match TRBD2. There are 15 residues in the CDR3. V lost 2 bases to trimming and J lost 3 bases; unmatched junction nucleotides: 5. Germline-derived CDR1 and CDR2 are SGHNT and YYREEE (reference sequence). The CDR3 DNA reads as TGTGCCAGCAGCTTTAGGGTAGCGGGGGAAGAGACCCAGTACTTC. Translation: CASSFRVAGEETQYF.

J is TRBJ1-3 and V is TRBV19; 7 bases match TRBD1. After removal of 5 bases from V and 0 bases from J, the junction contained 7 bases not matched to a gene. The CDR3 is 16 amino acids. Germline V gene lookup returns CDR1 LNHDA and CDR2 SQIVND (reference sequence). CDR3 region: CASSDWTGGSGNTIYF. CDR3 in DNA: TGTGCCAGTAGTGACTGGACAGGTGGCTCTGGAAACACCATATATTTT.